The text below deals with one TCR beta chain. The sample comes from a study of technical replicates of blood from several donors. The data were produced by immunoSEQ multiplex PCR, yet TCRdb's version contains in-frame clones alone and is incomplete. The sample carries approximately 89,000 clones, 94% recorded once. The receptor's source is a human donor in good health. Sequenced input: T cells isolated from PBMCs.

Written as DNA, the CDR3 is TGTGCCAGCAGCGTAGGTCTAGCGGGAGCCTACGGGGAGCAGTACTTC. It translates to CASSVGLAGAYGEQYF. The chain links TRBV9 to TRBJ2-7; 10 positions match TRBD2. The germline V gene encodes CDR1 SGDLS and CDR2 YYNGEE. CDR3 length equals 16 residues. V shed 0 bases and J 7 bases; nucleotides not matched to a gene: 10.